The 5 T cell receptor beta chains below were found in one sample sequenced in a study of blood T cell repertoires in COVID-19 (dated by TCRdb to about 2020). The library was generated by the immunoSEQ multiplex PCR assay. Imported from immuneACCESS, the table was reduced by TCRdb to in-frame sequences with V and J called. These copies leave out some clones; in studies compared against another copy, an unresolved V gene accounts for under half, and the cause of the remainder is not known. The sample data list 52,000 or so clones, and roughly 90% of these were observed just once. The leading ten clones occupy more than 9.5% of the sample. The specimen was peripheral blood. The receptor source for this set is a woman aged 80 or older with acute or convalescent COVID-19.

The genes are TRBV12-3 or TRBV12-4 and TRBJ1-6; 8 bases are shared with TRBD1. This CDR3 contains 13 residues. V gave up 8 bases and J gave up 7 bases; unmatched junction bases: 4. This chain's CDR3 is CASQGQVNSPLHF. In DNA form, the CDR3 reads TGTGCCAGCCAGGGACAGGTGAATTCACCCCTCCACTTT.

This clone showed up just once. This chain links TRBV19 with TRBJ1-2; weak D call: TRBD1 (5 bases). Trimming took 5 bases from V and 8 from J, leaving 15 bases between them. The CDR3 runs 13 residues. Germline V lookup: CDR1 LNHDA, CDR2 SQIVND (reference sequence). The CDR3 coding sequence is TGTGCCAGTAGTCCAGGGTCGCCCAGGGGCTACACCTTC. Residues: CASSPGSPRGYTF.

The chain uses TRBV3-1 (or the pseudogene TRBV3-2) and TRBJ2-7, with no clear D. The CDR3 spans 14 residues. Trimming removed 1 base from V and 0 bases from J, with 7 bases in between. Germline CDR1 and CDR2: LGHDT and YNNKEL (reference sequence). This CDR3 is CASSQGSTSYEQYF. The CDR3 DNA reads TGTGCCAGCAGCCAAGGCTCTACCTCCTACGAGCAGTACTTC.

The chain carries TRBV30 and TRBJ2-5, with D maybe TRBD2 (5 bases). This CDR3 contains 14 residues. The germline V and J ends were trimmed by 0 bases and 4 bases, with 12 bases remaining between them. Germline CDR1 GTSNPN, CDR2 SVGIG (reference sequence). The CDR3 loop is CAWSVGGSLETQYF. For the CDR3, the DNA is TGTGCCTGGAGTGTCGGAGGTAGCCTAGAGACCCAGTACTTC.

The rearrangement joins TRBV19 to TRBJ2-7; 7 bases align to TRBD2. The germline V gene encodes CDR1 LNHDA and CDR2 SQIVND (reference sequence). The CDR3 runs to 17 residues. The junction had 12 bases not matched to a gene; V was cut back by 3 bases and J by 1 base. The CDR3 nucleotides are TGTGCCAGTAGTATTGGGAGCGGGGCGGGCCCATCCTACGAGCAGTACTTC. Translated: CASSIGSGAGPSYEQYF. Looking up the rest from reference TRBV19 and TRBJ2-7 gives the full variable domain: DGGITQSPKYLFRKEGQNVTLSCEQNLNHDAMYWYRQDPGQGLRLIYYSQIVNDFQKGDIAEGYSVSREKKESFPLTVTSAQKNPTAFYLCASSIGSGAGPSYEQYFGPGTRLTVT.